This TCR beta chain was profiled in a study of cytotoxic CD8 clonotypes in ibrutinib-treated CLL. Assay used: immunoSEQ multiplex PCR; TCRdb lists only in-frame clones, some missing. The data contain roughly 180,000 clones, 55% to 85% of them singletons. Notes on this clone: Its target is not known.

Study results and limitations: Pretreatment clonality was elevated relative to age-matched healthy donors and paralleled circulating CD8+ T-cell counts. There were differences in sampling times between sustained-remission and progressing patients.

Sequencing was performed on PBMCs, taken after 24 months of ibrutinib treatment. The sequence derives from a human donor with chronic lymphocytic leukemia.

DNA for the CDR3: TGCGCCAGCAGCCGGGCTTCTTGGGACTACGAGCAGTACTTC. Protein: CASSRASWDYEQYF. V gene TRBV4-3 combines with J gene TRBJ2-7, with D hard to call. Germline CDR1 LGHNA, CDR2 YSLEER. The CDR3 runs 14 residues. V dropped 4 bases and J dropped 3 bases, with 13 bases sitting between them.